A single sample is the source of the 11 T cell receptor beta chains below, sequenced in a study of EBV T-cell therapy then PD-1 blockade in nasopharyngeal carcinoma. Stated treatment: AdE1-LMPpoly-expanded autologous EBV-specific T-cell therapy followed by anti-PD-1 nivolumab. Assay used: immunoSEQ multiplex PCR; TCRdb lists only in-frame clones, some missing. Counted here are about 17,000 clones, 80% to 85% occurring once; the ten biggest clones make up about 32%. The antigens of these receptors remain unknown. Here the sequenced sample was CD8+ T cells from blood, taken at day 0 from a patient whose treatment included autologous EBV-specific T cells and nivolumab. These receptors were collected from a man aged 35-49 years with nasopharyngeal carcinoma.

The chain has TRBV7-3 and TRBJ2-3; 8 bases fit TRBD1. The CDR3 consists of 17 residues. CDR1 is SGHTA and CDR2 is FQGTGA in the germline V gene. V lost 5 bases and J lost 1; bases outside the gene matches: 11. The CDR3: CASSRTGPIQRTDTQYF. DNA of the CDR3: TGTGCCAGCAGCCGGACAGGGCCTATTCAACGCACAGATACGCAGTATTTT.

The V call is TRBV5-5, the J call TRBJ1-2; possibly TRBD1 for D (5 bases). The V gene lost 0 bases and the J gene lost 1 base, with 7 bases spanning the gap. The CDR3 length is 14 residues. Germline V gene sequence: CDR1 SGHKS, CDR2 YYEKEE (reference sequence). The CDR3 nucleotides read TGTGCCAGCAGCTTGGGCAGGGTTAACTATGGCTACACCTTC. Its protein product is CASSLGRVNYGYTF. Supplemented by reference TRBV5-5 and TRBJ1-2, the full variable domain reads DAGVTQSPTHLIKTRGQQVTLRCSPISGHKSVSWYQQVLGQGPQFIFQYYEKEERGRGNFPDRFSARQFPNYSSELNVNALLLGDSALYLCASSLGRVNYGYTFGSGTRLTVV.

The chain is built from TRBV5-4 and TRBJ2-1; 7 bases match TRBD2. V gave up 4 bases and J gave up 5 bases; unmatched junction bases: 12. Per germline, CDR1 SGHNT and CDR2 YYREEE (reference sequence). CDR3 size: 16 residues. DNA of the CDR3: TGTGCCAGCAGCCTTCGTTTGGGACTAACAAACAATGAGCAGTTCTTC. Translation gives CASSLRLGLTNNEQFF.

The chain links TRBV19 to TRBJ2-7, with D possibly TRBD1 on 5 matching bases. The germline CDR1 and CDR2 sequences are LNHDA and SQIVND (reference sequence). The CDR3 spans 13 residues. V lost 3 bases to trimming and J lost 4 bases, with 10 bases between them. Written as DNA, the CDR3 is TGTGCCAGTAGTATTTGGACAAGTTACGAGCAGTACTTC. Residues: CASSIWTSYEQYF. The full variable domain, with the rest looked up from reference TRBV19 and TRBJ2-7, is DGGITQSPKYLFRKEGQNVTLSCEQNLNHDAMYWYRQDPGQGLRLIYYSQIVNDFQKGDIAEGYSVSREKKESFPLTVTSAQKNPTAFYLCASSIWTSYEQYFGPGTRLTVT.

The V call is TRBV7-2, the J call TRBJ2-3, with 13 nucleotides matching TRBD2. V trimming: 5 bases; J trimming: 0 bases; junction bases outside the gene matches: 5. The CDR3 has 17 residues. CDR1 and CDR2 from the germline V gene are SGHTA and FQGNSA. For the CDR3, the DNA is TGTGCCAGCAGCCGTGGACTAGCGGGGGCTAGCACAGATACGCAGTATTTT. Residues: CASSRGLAGASTDTQYF.

The chain employs TRBV9 and TRBJ2-3; possibly TRBD1 or TRBD2 for D (5 bases each). CDR3 length: 14 amino acids. Germline values: CDR1 SGDLS, CDR2 YYNGEE. V was shortened by 0 bases and J by 0 bases, with 5 bases between the two germline ends. CDR3 sequence: CASSVGDSTDTQYF. The DNA of the CDR3 is TGTGCCAGCAGCGTAGGGGACAGCACAGATACGCAGTATTTT.

This sequence joins TRBV10-3 and TRBJ2-7; no clear D gene. The V gene lost 5 bases and the J gene lost 4 bases, with 9 bases spanning the gap. Germline values: CDR1 ENHRY, CDR2 SYGVKD. This CDR3 is built from 12 residues. CDR3 in DNA: TGTGCCATCAGTCCCGACGGTTACGAGCAGTACTTC. It yields the protein CAISPDGYEQYF.

The chain employs TRBV7-3 and TRBJ2-2; D is uncertain. The CDR3 runs 12 residues. Trimming removed 6 bases from V and 1 base from J, with 3 bases in between. Germline V gives CDR1 SGHTA, CDR2 FQGTGA. This CDR3 is CASRRNTGELFF. CDR3 coding DNA: TGTGCCAGCAGGCGGAACACCGGGGAGCTGTTTTTT.

The rearrangement joins TRBV30 to TRBJ1-2; 10 nucleotides match TRBD1. CDR3 length: 13 amino acids. Germline V gene data show CDR1 as GTSNPN and CDR2 as SVGIG (reference sequence). V trimming: 5 bases; J trimming: 5 bases; junction bases outside the gene matches: 5. CDR3 amino acids: CAWDPGQGYGYTF. The CDR3 DNA follows: TGTGCCTGGGATCCGGGACAGGGGTATGGCTACACCTTC. The complete variable domain, with remaining parts taken from reference TRBV30 and TRBJ1-2, reads SQTIHQWPATLVQPVGSPLSLECTVEGTSNPNLYWYRQAAGRGLQLLFYSVGIGQISSEVPQNLSASRPQDRQFILSSKKLLLSDSGFYLCAWDPGQGYGYTFGSGTRLTVV.

The chain joins TRBV6-6 to TRBJ1-6; D is unclear. CDR3 length equals 11 residues. Between the trimmed V and J ends, which lost 3 bases and 14 bases, there was a span of 8 bases. CDR1 is MNHNY and CDR2 is SVGAGI in the germline V gene (reference sequence). CDR3 amino acids: CASSYSGTLHF. The CDR3 nucleotides read TGTGCCAGCAGTTATTCGGGAACCCTCCACTTT.

J is TRBJ2-7 and V is TRBV9, with D possibly being TRBD1 (5 bases). The V and J ends lost 0 bases and 4 bases respectively, with 14 bases between them. Germline V gene lookup returns CDR1 SGDLS and CDR2 YYNGEE. CDR3 length: 15 amino acids. CDR3 residues: CASSVGTGTAYEQYF. The CDR3 DNA is TGTGCCAGCAGCGTAGGCACAGGCACTGCGTACGAGCAGTACTTC.